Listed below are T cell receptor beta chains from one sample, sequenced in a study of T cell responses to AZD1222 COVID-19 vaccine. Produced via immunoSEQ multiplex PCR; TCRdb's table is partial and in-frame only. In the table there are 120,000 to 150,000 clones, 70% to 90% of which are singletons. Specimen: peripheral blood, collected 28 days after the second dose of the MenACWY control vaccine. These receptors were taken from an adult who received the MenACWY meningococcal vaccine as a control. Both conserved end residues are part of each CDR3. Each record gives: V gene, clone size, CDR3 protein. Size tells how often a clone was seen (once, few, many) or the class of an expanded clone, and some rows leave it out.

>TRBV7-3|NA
CASSLTGGRVWPQFF
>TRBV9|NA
CASSVGTSSSGNTIYF
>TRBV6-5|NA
CASIHGPNEAFF
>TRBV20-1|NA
CSASPSQGGEPEKLFF
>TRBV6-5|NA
CASPWEGMGF
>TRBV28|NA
CASSPSRGYQETQYF
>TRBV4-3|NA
CASSQDFRAGGYTF
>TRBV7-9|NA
CASSTRDVAAGEQFF
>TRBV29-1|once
CSVDKGTEAFF
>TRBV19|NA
CASSRDSSYEQYF
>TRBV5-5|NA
CASSLDSPFDGYTF
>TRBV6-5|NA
CAAGGRSANYGYTF
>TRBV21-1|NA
CASSPRTGKDNEQFF
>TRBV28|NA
CASTRQGPYEQYF
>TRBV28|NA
CASRPVPQTGTLYNSPLHF
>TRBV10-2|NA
CASSGLAGDEQFF
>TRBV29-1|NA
CSVWREGEKLFF
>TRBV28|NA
CASSYRQVSEGYTF
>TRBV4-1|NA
CASSQGQGSNYGYTF
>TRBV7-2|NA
CASSLDLGGNSPLHF
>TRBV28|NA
CASSLRSNNSPLHF
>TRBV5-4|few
CASSRIPGLAPNYEQYF
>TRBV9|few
CASTRQGAPTEAFF
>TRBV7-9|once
CASSDSGHSYEQYF